The 14 T cell receptor beta chains given below trace back to one sample, sequenced in a study of blood T cell repertoires in COVID-19. TCRdb's copy holds only in-frame clones and misses some; the assay was immunoSEQ multiplex PCR. The table lists under 300,000 clones, about 88% of them singletons. Sequencing was carried out using peripheral blood. The origin of the receptors is a woman in her thirties or forties who had recovered from COVID-19.

The V call is TRBV7-9, the J call TRBJ1-2; TRBD1 agrees at 9 bases. The CDR3 covers 15 residues. Germline V lookup: CDR1 SEHNR, CDR2 FQNEAQ (reference sequence). V lost 5 bases, J lost 8 bases, and 12 bases stayed unmatched. CDR3 region: CASSLSRDRENGYTF. In DNA form, the CDR3 reads TGTGCCAGCAGCCTTAGCCGGGACAGGGAGAACGGCTACACCTTC.

The chain uses TRBV7-2 and TRBJ1-5; possibly TRBD1 for D (6 bases). The V gene lost 1 base and the J gene lost 3 bases, with 10 bases spanning the gap. The CDR3 has 15 residues. Germline values: CDR1 SGHTA, CDR2 FQGNSA. Here the CDR3 reads CASSLEPGANQPQHF. Written as DNA, the CDR3 is TGTGCCAGCAGCTTAGAGCCAGGGGCCAATCAGCCCCAGCATTTT.

V gene TRBV9 combines with J gene TRBJ2-2, with D possibly matching TRBD2 (5 bases). In germline, CDR1 is SGDLS, CDR2 YYNGEE. Trimming shortened V by 3 bases and J by 1 base, and 13 bases separated the two germline ends. CDR3 length: 16 residues. CDR3 bases: TGTGCCAGCAGCGATCGGGCTAGCCTGAACACCGGGGAGCTGTTTTTT. Its protein product is CASSDRASLNTGELFF.

This chain joins TRBV12-3 or TRBV12-4 and TRBJ2-1, with D perhaps TRBD1 (5 bases). V lost 6 bases, J lost 10 bases, and 16 bases lay in between. The CDR3 contains 13 residues. DNA for the CDR3: TGTGCCAGCAGCATGCTCAGGGTTAAAGAGCAGTTCTTC. Encoded protein: CASSMLRVKEQFF.

The gene calls are TRBV18 and TRBJ1-1; 12 nucleotides align to TRBD1. The CDR3 runs to 13 residues. V lost 4 bases, J lost 11 bases, and 5 bases stayed unmatched. The V gene's germline CDR1 is KGHSH and CDR2 LQKENI. Here the CDR3 reads CASSLRDRGQAFF. Written as DNA, the CDR3 is TGTGCCAGCTCACTAAGGGACAGGGGGCAGGCTTTCTTT. The full variable domain, completed using reference TRBV18 and TRBJ1-1, is NAGVMQNPRHLVRRRGQEARLRCSPMKGHSHVYWYRQLPEEGLKFMVYLQKENIIDESGMPKERFSAEFPKEGPSILRIQQVVRGDSAAYFCASSLRDRGQAFFGQGTRLTVV.

The genes are TRBV11-3 and TRBJ1-6; 7 bases map to TRBD1. The CDR3 is made up of 16 amino acids. With 8 bases clipped from V and 8 bases from J, the junction kept 15 bases outside the gene matches. Germline lookup yields CDR1 SGHNT and CDR2 YENEEA. The CDR3 region has the DNA TGTGCCAGCCAGTCCGGAAAACAGGGGTCCTATTCACCCCTCCACTTT. This sequence encodes CASQSGKQGSYSPLHF.

The rearrangement uses TRBV11-2 and TRBJ2-5; possible D gene TRBD2, 6 bases. The CDR3 runs 13 residues. Germline CDR1 SGHAT, CDR2 FQNNGV. Trimming shortened V by 5 bases and J by 5 bases, and 12 bases separated the two germline ends. The chain's CDR3 is CASSRGIGETQYF. The CDR3 nucleotides read TGTGCCAGCAGCCGGGGGATCGGGGAGACCCAGTACTTC.

This clone is a singleton in its sample. The rearrangement links TRBV5-4 to TRBJ2-3; the match to TRBD2 covers 10 bases. Trimming took 4 bases from V and 2 from J; bases not matched to a gene: 4. CDR3 size: 15 residues. The germline CDR1 and CDR2 sequences are SGHNT and YYREEE (reference sequence). DNA for the CDR3: TGTGCCAGCAGCCCGGGACTAGCGATCACAGATACGCAGTATTTT. Translating gives CASSPGLAITDTQYF.

The V call is TRBV11-2, the J call TRBJ2-3, with 8 bases lining up with TRBD1. V lost 0 bases to trimming and J lost 7 bases; unmatched junction nucleotides: 15. The CDR3 has 18 amino acids. CDR1 is SGHAT, CDR2 FQNNGV, per germline. As DNA, the CDR3 is TGTGCCAGCAGCTTAGATCGTTGGAGTCAGGGGGCCAGTCATACGCAGTATTTT. This encodes CASSLDRWSQGASHTQYF.

The chain couples TRBV27 to TRBJ1-1, with D perhaps matching TRBD1 (5 bases). CDR1 MNHEY and CDR2 SMNVEV come from the germline V gene (reference sequence). This CDR3 is 13 amino acids long. Trimming pared 4 bases from V and 1 base from J, leaving 7 bases between. The CDR3 DNA reads TGTGCCAGCAGTTACGGGGGGAACACTGAAGCTTTCTTT. This encodes CASSYGGNTEAFF.

The chain combines TRBV2 with TRBJ2-7; weak D call: TRBD2 (7 bases). V dropped 6 bases and J dropped 4 bases, with 16 bases sitting between them. Per the germline V gene, CDR1 is SNHLY and CDR2 is FYNNEI. The CDR3 totals 14 residues. CDR3 protein: CASSQGRGPYEQYV. DNA of the CDR3: TGTGCCAGCAGCCAGGGGCGGGGGCCTTACGAGCAGTACGTC.

The chain combines TRBV5-1 with TRBJ1-1; D is unclear. V was clipped by 5 bases and J by 0 bases, with 8 bases between them. CDR3 size: 13 residues. Germline lookup yields CDR1 SGHRS and CDR2 YFSETQ. The DNA of the CDR3 is TGCGCCAGCAGAGAGGAGGTGAACACTGAAGCTTTCTTT. It codes for CASREEVNTEAFF.

The chain carries TRBV24-1 and TRBJ1-2, with 10 bases matching TRBD1. The V gene end was trimmed by 3 bases and the J gene end by 7 bases; junction bases not matched to a gene: 4. Germline V CDR1 and CDR2: KGHDR, SFDVKD. This CDR3 has 14 amino acids. The DNA of the CDR3 is TGTGCCACCAGTGATCCGGGACAGGGGTTTGGCTACACCTTC. This sequence encodes CATSDPGQGFGYTF.

The chain is built from TRBV5-4 and TRBJ1-6, with 10 bases identical to TRBD1. The CDR3 runs 16 residues. Trimming removed 3 bases from V and 9 bases from J; junction bases left unmatched: 9. Germline lookup yields CDR1 SGHNT and CDR2 YYREEE (reference sequence). CDR3 DNA: TGTGCCAGCAGCTCCCTGGGGGACAGGGGAAGTTCACCCCTCCACTTT. It is translated as CASSSLGDRGSSPLHF.